A single sample gave rise to the 22 T cell receptor beta chains below, sequenced in a study of cytomegalovirus exposure and HLA in healthy donors. 13 Jbeta primers and 60 Vbeta primers were used for the PCR. The assay was immunoSEQ multiplex PCR, and TCRdb's table has in-frame clones only and misses some. The sample holds about 120,000 clones, over 70% seen once. Sequenced sample: PBMCs. These receptors were collected from a woman aged 40 to 50 in good health and CMV-seropositive.

This clone was detected only a few times. The chain links TRBV4-3 to TRBJ2-6; 10 bases line up with TRBD2. CDR1 is LGHNA and CDR2 is YSLEER in the germline V gene. The CDR3 covers 19 residues. V lost 0 bases and J lost 1; bases outside the gene matches: 6. DNA for the CDR3: TGCGCCAGCAGCCAAGATAGTCTAGCGGGAGCTTCTGGGGCCAACGTCCTGACTTTC. Protein product: CASSQDSLAGASGANVLTF.

This clone was seen a handful of times. The chain is built from TRBV7-3 and TRBJ2-7; 10 bases agree with TRBD1. The CDR3 is 13 amino acids. Per the germline V gene, CDR1 is SGHTA and CDR2 is FQGTGA. The V gene end was trimmed by 3 bases and the J gene end by 5 bases; junction bases not matched to a gene: 1. In DNA, the CDR3 is TGTGCCAGCAGCTTCGGGACAGGGGACGAGCAGTACTTC. It is translated as CASSFGTGDEQYF.

The gene calls are TRBV7-9 and TRBJ2-7, with TRBD2 matching 7 bases. Unmatched junction bases numbered 9, after V lost 5 bases and J lost 2 bases. The CDR3 is 15 amino acids. Germline CDR1 SEHNR, CDR2 FQNEAQ (reference sequence). The CDR3: CASSPLSGIAYEQYF. The CDR3 DNA sequence: TGTGCCAGCAGCCCCTTGAGCGGGATCGCCTACGAGCAGTACTTC.

The rearrangement links TRBV7-9 to TRBJ1-5, with a weak D call TRBD1 (5 bases). The V end was cut by 1 base, the J end by 0 bases, with 7 bases between. The germline V gene has CDR1 SEHNR and CDR2 FQNEAQ (reference sequence). There are 15 residues in the CDR3. The CDR3 is CASSLEGHSNQPQHF. The CDR3 coding sequence is TGTGCCAGCAGCTTAGAGGGGCATAGCAATCAGCCCCAGCATTTT.

This chain joins TRBV6-5 and TRBJ1-5, with D possibly TRBD1 on 6 matching bases. CDR1 is MNHEY, CDR2 SVGAGI, per germline. There are 15 residues in the CDR3. The germline V and J ends were trimmed by 0 bases and 4 bases, with 10 bases remaining between them. The CDR3 DNA is TGTGCCAGCAGTTACTCGGACAGCTCGAATCAGCCCCAGCATTTT. This sequence encodes CASSYSDSSNQPQHF.

This chain uses TRBV18 with TRBJ1-1; 8 positions match TRBD1. Trimming cost V 0 bases and J 4 bases; bases outside gene matches: 7. The CDR3 is 16 amino acids. Germline V gene data show CDR1 as KGHSH and CDR2 as LQKENI. The CDR3 is CASSPPAGRGLTEAFF. The CDR3 DNA reads TGTGCCAGCTCACCACCCGCGGGCAGGGGGCTCACTGAAGCTTTCTTT.

This chain links TRBV5-6 with TRBJ2-1; D is uncertain. Per germline, CDR1 SGHDT and CDR2 YYEEEE. The V end was cut by 2 bases, the J end by 8 bases, with 11 bases between. The CDR3 length is 13 residues. The CDR3 DNA is TGTGCCAGCAGCTTATTTGGGCCGCATGAGCAGTTCTTC. This gives the protein CASSLFGPHEQFF. The full variable domain, in which reference TRBV5-6 and TRBJ2-1 provide the parts outside the CDR3, is DAGVTQSPTHLIKTRGQQVTLRCSPKSGHDTVSWYQQALGQGPQFIFQYYEEEERQRGNFPDRFSGHQFPNYSSELNVNALLLGDSALYLCASSLFGPHEQFFGPGTRLTVL.

This chain links TRBV30 with TRBJ2-7; D might be TRBD2 (5 bases). There are 14 residues in the CDR3. Germline V CDR1 and CDR2: GTSNPN, SVGIG (reference sequence). V dropped 1 base and J dropped 5 bases, with 15 bases sitting between them. The CDR3: CAWSGGVGSNEQYF. Here the CDR3 DNA reads TGTGCCTGGAGTGGGGGAGTCGGTAGCAACGAGCAGTACTTC.

V and J are TRBV21-1 and TRBJ1-5; the D call of TRBD1 is as the table states it, not checked on the DNA. TRBV21-1 is reported as a pseudogene. This CDR3 contains 17 residues. The CDR3 sequence: CASSKALSGAGEQPQHF. In DNA, the CDR3 is TGTGCCAGCAGCAAAGCGCTTTCTGGGGCAGGGGAACAGCCCCAGCATTTT.

V usage is TRBV7-9 and J usage is TRBJ2-5; maybe TRBD1 (5 bases). Trimming shortened V by 3 bases and J by 8 bases, and 10 bases separated the two germline ends. The CDR3 is 12 amino acids. The germline gives CDR1 SEHNR, CDR2 FQNEAQ (reference sequence). As DNA, the CDR3 is TGTGCCAGCAGCTTCGTAGGGGCTACCCAGTACTTC. Its protein is CASSFVGATQYF.

Here the CDR3 DNA reads TGTGCCTGGAGTGAGCATAGGGGAAATTCACCCCTCCACTTT. Amino acids: CAWSEHRGNSPLHF. J is TRBJ1-6 and V is TRBV30; a possible D gene is TRBD1 (5 bases). The germline CDR1 and CDR2 sequences are GTSNPN and SVGIG (reference sequence). This CDR3 contains 14 residues. V was clipped by 1 base and J by 7 bases, with 11 bases between them.

V gene TRBV10-3 combines with J gene TRBJ1-3, with a possible D match to TRBD1 (5 bases). Germline assignment: CDR1 ENHRY and CDR2 SYGVKD. CDR3 size: 15 residues. Trimming cost V 0 bases and J 4 bases, with 10 bases left between them. The CDR3 region is CAISESLREGNTIYF. The CDR3 DNA reads TGTGCCATCAGTGAGTCACTCAGGGAAGGAAACACCATATATTTT.

This chain links TRBV7-9 with TRBJ2-7, with a tentative D call TRBD2 (5 bases). V lost 4 bases to trimming and J lost 0 bases, with 10 bases between them. Germline loops: CDR1 SEHNR, CDR2 FQNEAQ (reference sequence). This CDR3 contains 14 residues. CDR3 sequence: CASSSSRGSYEQYF. The CDR3 bases are TGTGCCAGCAGCTCTTCCCGGGGCTCCTACGAGCAGTACTTC. Together with reference TRBV7-9 and TRBJ2-7, the CDR3 gives the full variable domain: DTGVSQNPRHKITKRGQNVTFRCDPISEHNRLYWYRQTLGQGPEFLTYFQNEAQLEKSRLLSDRFSAERPKGSFSTLEIQRTEQGDSAMYLCASSSSRGSYEQYFGPGTRLTVT.

V and J are TRBV28 and TRBJ2-4, with D maybe TRBD2 (5 bases). The V gene lost 0 bases and the J gene lost 0 bases, with 9 bases spanning the gap. Germline loops: CDR1 MDHEN, CDR2 SYDVKM. This CDR3 is built from 16 residues. CDR3 sequence: CASSLWTGLAKNIQYF. The CDR3 nucleotides read TGTGCCAGCAGTTTATGGACGGGGTTAGCCAAAAACATTCAGTACTTC.

The gene calls are TRBV6-5 and TRBJ2-2; 8 bases fit TRBD1. Germline V lookup: CDR1 MNHEY, CDR2 SVGAGI. The CDR3 spans 15 residues. Trimming cost V 4 bases and J 4 bases; bases outside gene matches: 5. CDR3 sequence reads: CASSWNRGSTGELFF. The CDR3 bases are TGTGCCAGCAGTTGGAACAGGGGGAGCACCGGGGAGCTGTTTTTT.

The chain has TRBV5-5 and TRBJ2-1; D is unresolved. V was cut by 7 bases and J by 2 bases, with 7 bases left in between. The CDR3 contains 12 residues. CDR1 is SGHKS, CDR2 YYEKEE, per germline (reference sequence). As DNA, the CDR3 is TGTGCCAGCGGCACCACCTACAATGAGCAGTTCTTC. Protein: CASGTTYNEQFF.

A few counts support this clone. CDR3 loop: CASGTGLYEQYF. CDR3 nucleotide sequence: TGTGCCAGCGGGACAGGGCTTTACGAGCAGTACTTC. The rearrangement joins TRBV6-5 to TRBJ2-5; the match to TRBD1 covers 9 bases. The J call may be in error: the DNA end matches TRBJ2-7 better. CDR1 is MNHEY, CDR2 SVGAGI, per germline. The CDR3 totals 12 residues.

Here the CDR3 DNA reads TGTGCCAGCAGCTTAGGCGGGGGGACTAGCACAGATACGCAGTATTTT. The encoded protein is CASSLGGGTSTDTQYF. The chain recombines TRBV7-6 with TRBJ2-3; 8 bases fit TRBD2. Germline V gene sequence: CDR1 SGHVS, CDR2 FNYEAQ. Unmatched junction bases numbered 3, after V lost 1 base and J lost 0 bases. The length of the CDR3 is 16 residues.

The chain's CDR3 is CAWTMGAGVDGYTF. CDR3 bases: TGTGCCTGGACCATGGGGGCAGGGGTGGATGGCTACACCTTC. This sequence joins TRBV30 and TRBJ1-2; D perhaps matches TRBD1 (6 bases). The CDR3 has 14 amino acids. Trimming removed 4 bases from V and 6 bases from J, with 18 bases in between. In germline, CDR1 is GTSNPN, CDR2 SVGIG (reference sequence).

This rearrangement joins TRBV19 to TRBJ2-7; 11 nucleotides agree with TRBD2. The CDR3 runs 16 residues. V was clipped by 5 bases and J by 1 base; unmatched bases: 7. Germline V gene data show CDR1 as LNHDA and CDR2 as SQIVND (reference sequence). In DNA, the CDR3 is TGTGCCAGTAGTTTGCAGACTAGCGGGGCTTCCTACGAGCAGTACTTC. Its protein product is CASSLQTSGASYEQYF.

Concerning this clone: At one of its ends the junction is not consistent with the germline gene, which may arise from a read error. This specimen includes other DNA sequences encoding the same CDR3. The CDR3 DNA follows: TGCGCCAGCAGTTTTCAGGGCTATGGCTACACCTTC. Protein: CASSFQGYGYTF. The rearrangement links TRBV28 to TRBJ1-2, with D tentatively TRBD1 (5 bases). The CDR3 extends over 12 amino acids. Germline assignment: CDR1 MDHEN and CDR2 SYDVKM.

J is TRBJ2-3 and V is TRBV5-1; 8 bases fit TRBD2. Germline V lookup: CDR1 SGHRS, CDR2 YFSETQ. The V segment lost 3 bases and the J segment 6 bases; nucleotides outside the gene matches: 6. CDR3 length equals 14 residues. This chain's CDR3 is CASSSGTRGDTQYF. DNA of the CDR3: TGCGCCAGCAGCTCCGGGACTAGGGGTGATACGCAGTATTTT.